This T cell receptor beta chain derives from a study of blood T cell repertoires in COVID-19. Study summary: Samples came from the United States, Italy and Spain, spanning acute and convalescent COVID-19.

Source study methods: Amplification from reference gene primers served as the basis for estimated nucleated cell counts. Using immunoSEQ multiplex PCR, the repertoire was profiled, and TCRdb retains in-frame clones only, with some absent. That table is the source of V, J and clone size, and D and trimming were worked out from the DNA. The table lists approximately 280,000 clones, over 75% of them singletons. Seattle patient enrollment occurred during active infection, with longitudinal follow-up thereafter. Germline loops: CDR1 MNHEY, CDR2 SMNVEV (reference sequence). The CDR3 is made up of 16 amino acids. Trimming removed 5 bases at V and 8 bases at J, with 23 bases between.

This chain joins TRBV27 and TRBJ2-3, with no clear D. This TCR derives from a young woman with COVID-19, enrolled during active disease. The sequencing input was peripheral blood. In DNA, the CDR3 is TGTGCCAGCAGTAGCGTGACTCGTCGTTCGAATCCTACGCAGTATTTT. As protein: CASSSVTRRSNPTQYF.